One sample yielded the 32 T cell receptor beta chains listed below, sequenced in a study of tumor-infiltrating lymphocytes in primary liver carcinoma. Priming with a constant-region primer yielded TCR beta cDNA from around 0.45 ug total RNA. A slightly modified ARM-PCR protocol with three nested multiplex PCR rounds produced these TCR beta libraries. With TRBV1-TRBV30 forward primers and a C-beta reverse primer, the first two PCR rounds were run for roughly 9 cycles each. One entry per CDR3 protein results from TCRdb running MiXCR on the multiplex PCR reads. Of some 190,000 distinct CDR3 sequences listed, approximately 60% are singletons. RNA isolated from unsorted whole blood supplied the blood RNA, with germline DNA also extracted. The sequencing input was peripheral blood. The receptors originated from a man aged 40-49 years with primary liver carcinoma and hepatitis B virus infection.

The V gene is TRBV5-4, the J gene TRBJ1-2; no clear D. CDR3 length: 14 amino acids. The V gene lost 0 bases and the J gene lost 2 bases, with 8 bases spanning the gap. Germline CDR1 reads SGHNT; CDR2 reads YYREEE (reference sequence). CDR3 residues: CASSLAIGNYGYTF. The CDR3 nucleotides are TGTGCCAGCAGCTTGGCGATAGGAAACTATGGCTACACCTTC.

The chain uses TRBV30 and TRBJ2-7; possibly TRBD1 for D (5 bases). The V end lost 0 bases, the J end lost 9 bases, and 12 bases lay between the germline ends. Germline-derived CDR1 and CDR2 are GTSNPN and SVGIG (reference sequence). The CDR3 is 12 residues long. The CDR3 sequence is CAWSVVQGGQYF. Here the CDR3 DNA reads TGTGCCTGGAGTGTAGTGCAGGGCGGGCAGTACTTC.

Concerning this clonotype: The CDR3 carries no conserved terminal phenylalanine or tryptophan, so it likely arises from a read error. The V call is TRBV6-5, the J call TRBJ2-1; 8 nucleotides line up with TRBD2. CDR1 is MNHEY, CDR2 SVGAGI, per germline. The CDR3 sequence is 19 residues long. V lost 4 bases to trimming and J lost 4 bases; unmatched junction nucleotides: 18. The CDR3: CASSSTGTSGRKSYNEQFL. CDR3 nucleotides: TGTGCCAGCAGTTCCACCGGGACTAGTGGGAGAAAGTCATACAATGAGCAGTTCCTC.

As regards this clonotype: A much larger clone sits a single nucleotide away, making a read error possible. The chain joins TRBV6-6 to TRBJ1-1; tentative D call: TRBD1 (5 bases). This CDR3 is built from 11 residues. Trimming cost V 7 bases and J 11 bases, with 14 bases left between them. The germline V gene encodes CDR1 MNHNY and CDR2 SVGAGI (reference sequence). The CDR3 region is CASIPGRSAFF. CDR3 coding DNA: TGTGCCAGCATTCCGGGGCGGAGTGCTTTCTTT.

Concerning this clonotype: A junction end diverges from the germline sequence, so it may reflect a read error. V gene TRBV11-1 combines with J gene TRBJ1-2, with D possibly matching TRBD1 (5 bases). Germline CDR1 reads SGHAT; CDR2 reads FQDESV (reference sequence). This CDR3 is 14 amino acids long. CDR3 residues: CASGLGTTDYGYTF. CDR3 DNA: TGTGCCAGCGGCTTAGGGACGACGGACTATGGCTACACCTTC.

The chain has TRBV28 and TRBJ2-3; D may correspond to TRBD1 or TRBD2 (5 bases each). With 4 bases removed from V and 8 bases from J, the gap between germline ends came to 7 bases. Germline values: CDR1 MDHEN, CDR2 SYDVKM. CDR3 length equals 11 residues. This CDR3 is CASSSGSTQYF. As DNA, the CDR3 is TGTGCCAGCAGTTCAGGGAGTACGCAGTATTTT.

With regard to this clonotype: A much larger clone is a single base away; this may be a read error. The V and J genes are TRBV11-2 and TRBJ2-3; D uncertain. The CDR3 spans 13 residues. Germline V gene sequence: CDR1 SGHAT, CDR2 FQNNGV. The CDR3 sequence: CASTRPGTDTEYF. The CDR3 DNA sequence: TGTGCCAGCACCCGGCCGGGCACAGATACGGAGTATTTT.

Points on this clonotype: At one end, the junction sequence differs from germline, possibly due to a read error. This chain uses TRBV12-3 or TRBV12-4 with TRBJ1-5, with D hard to call. This CDR3 contains 14 residues. CDR3 region: CAISLVQGNQPQHF. The DNA of the CDR3 is TGTGCCATCAGTTTAGTGCAGGGCAATCAGCCCCAGCATTTT.

This clonotype has only a few counts. The chain is built from TRBV12-3 or TRBV12-4 and TRBJ2-2; 8 bases match TRBD1. The J segment lost 5 bases and the V segment lost 3 bases, leaving 8 bases of the junction unmatched. This CDR3 has 16 residues. CDR3 sequence: CASSFGSTGGTGELFF. The CDR3 DNA reads TGTGCCAGCAGTTTTGGGTCAACAGGGGGGACCGGGGAGCTGTTTTTT.

Regarding this clonotype: This may be a read error: a much more frequent sequence differs by one nucleotide. The rearrangement links TRBV11-2 to TRBJ2-5; D remains ambiguous. CDR3 length equals 15 residues. The ends were cut back, 4 bases at V and 5 bases at J, with 17 bases in the middle. Germline V gene lookup returns CDR1 SGHAT and CDR2 FQNNGV. CDR3 region: CASSSGVAVEETQYF. The CDR3 DNA reads as TGTGCCAGCAGCTCCGGAGTTGCGGTTGAGGAGACCCAGTACTTC.

This clonotype was detected only once. One end of the junction does not line up with germline, which may come from a read error. The CDR3 protein is CASSLDKGGHNEQFF. The CDR3 DNA sequence: TGTGCCAGCAGCTTAGACAAGGGAGGTCACAATGAGCAATTCTTC. J is TRBJ2-1 and V is TRBV11-2; TRBD2 might be the D (6 bases). This CDR3 comprises 15 residues. Germline CDR1 SGHAT, CDR2 FQNNGV.

This clonotype came up many times. This chain links TRBV11-2 with TRBJ1-1, with D tentatively TRBD1 (6 bases). The CDR3 consists of 15 residues. Per the germline V gene, CDR1 is SGHAT and CDR2 is FQNNGV. The V end was cut by 2 bases, the J end by 0 bases, with 10 bases between. Here the CDR3 reads CASSLPRGMNTEAFF. The CDR3 region has the DNA TGTGCCAGCAGCTTACCCAGGGGCATGAACACTGAAGCTTTCTTT. The variable domain in full, with the rest retrieved from reference TRBV11-2 and TRBJ1-1, is EAGVAQSPRYKIIEKRQSVAFWCNPISGHATLYWYQQILGQGPKLLIQFQNNGVVDDSQLPKDRFSAERLKGVDSTLKIQPAKLEDSAVYLCASSLPRGMNTEAFFGQGTRLTVV.

Worth noting for this clonotype: The conserved phenylalanine or tryptophan is not found at the CDR3 terminus, so this likely reflects a read error. The chain combines TRBV4-1 with TRBJ2-1; possible D gene TRBD2, 5 bases. The CDR3 totals 15 residues. Germline CDR1 MGHRA, CDR2 YSYEKL. V shed 5 bases and J shed 4 bases, with 15 bases lying between them. CDR3 DNA sequence: TGCGCCAGCAGCTCCCGGGGAAACAGTTACAATGAGCAGTTCATC. It is translated as CASSSRGNSYNEQFI.

CDR3 sequence: CASSPQSGTGGYETQYF. The CDR3 nucleotides are TGTGCCAGCAGCCCCCAATCCGGGACAGGGGGTTATGAGACCCAGTACTTC. The J gene is TRBJ2-5, the V gene TRBV4-2; 11 bases align to TRBD1. V dropped 4 bases and J dropped 5; count of bases not matched to a gene: 12. CDR3 length: 17 amino acids. CDR1 and CDR2 (germline): LGHNA, YNFKEQ.

This clonotype was found once. The chain employs TRBV12-3 or TRBV12-4 and TRBJ1-6; D not certain. This CDR3 is 15 amino acids long. Trimming removed 0 bases from V and 9 bases from J, with 12 bases in between. The CDR3 nucleotides are TGTGCCAGCAGTTTAGCGCTCAGGAGATCTTCACCCCTCCACTTT. Translated, it gives CASSLALRRSSPLHF.

This chain connects TRBV6-1 to TRBJ2-5; D gene uncertain. V was trimmed by 3 bases and J by 5 bases, leaving 10 bases between them. From germline, CDR1 is MNHNS and CDR2 SASEGT. CDR3 size: 13 residues. CDR3 region: CASSDGYGETQYF. The CDR3 DNA follows: TGTGCCAGCAGTGATGGTTATGGGGAGACCCAGTACTTC.

About this clonotype: One end of the junction varies from germline; a read error may be responsible. V and J are TRBV24-1 and TRBJ2-3; D gene ambiguous. This CDR3 comprises 13 residues. From germline, CDR1 is KGHDR and CDR2 SFDVKD. CDR3 sequence: CATGDTLRDTQYF. Here the CDR3 DNA reads TGTGCCACCGGTGATACACTCAGGGATACGCAGTATTTT.

V usage is TRBV14 and J usage is TRBJ2-5; 7 bases match TRBD1. This CDR3 spans 13 amino acids. Germline lookup yields CDR1 SGHDN and CDR2 FVKESK. V lost 5 bases, J lost 2 bases, and 2 bases stayed unmatched. The CDR3 region is CASSWGQQETQYF. CDR3 bases: TGTGCCAGCAGCTGGGGACAGCAAGAGACCCAGTACTTC. Full variable domain (rest looked up from reference TRBV14 and TRBJ2-5): EAGVTQFPSHSVIEKGQTVTLRCDPISGHDNLYWYRRVMGKEIKFLLHFVKESKQDESGMPNNRFLAERTGGTYSTLKVQPAELEDSGVYFCASSWGQQETQYFGPGTRLLVL.

V usage is TRBV4-1 and J usage is TRBJ1-1; D is uncertain. CDR1 is MGHRA and CDR2 is YSYEKL in the germline V gene. Trimming cost V 4 bases and J 0 bases, with 12 bases left between them. The CDR3 sequence is 15 residues long. CDR3 amino acids: CASSPASLMNTEAFF. The CDR3 nucleotides are TGCGCCAGCAGCCCTGCGTCACTGATGAACACTGAAGCTTTCTTT.

In this sample, this clonotype turned up many times. V and J are TRBV11-3 and TRBJ2-5; either TRBD1 or TRBD2 may supply D (5 bases each). The V gene lost 1 base and the J gene lost 1 base, with 10 bases spanning the gap. This CDR3 has 15 amino acids. CDR1 and CDR2 from the germline V gene are SGHNT and YENEEA. This chain's CDR3 is CASSLAYGAQETQYF. The CDR3 nucleotides read TGTGCCAGCAGCTTAGCCTACGGGGCCCAAGAGACCCAGTACTTC.

As concerns this clonotype: This is likely a read error, given that the CDR3 carries no conserved phenylalanine or tryptophan at its end. The chain combines TRBV5-8 with TRBJ1-5, with D tentatively TRBD1 (6 bases). Germline-derived CDR1 and CDR2 are SGHTS and YDEGEE. The CDR3 is made up of 15 amino acids. Trimming shortened V by 3 bases and J by 8 bases, and 18 bases separated the two germline ends. This CDR3 reads CASSYPGALGEPQHY. In DNA, the CDR3 is TGTGCCAGCAGCTACCCAGGGGCGTTGGGGGAGCCCCAGCATTAT.

Points on this clonotype: The junction does not match germline at one end; this may be a read error. This chain uses TRBV24-1 with TRBJ2-5, with D uncertain. Looked up from germline, CDR1 is KGHDR and CDR2 is SFDVKD. CDR3 length: 15 residues. The CDR3 region has the DNA TGTGCCACCAGTGATCAGGCCCCGGGCCCAGAGACCAAGTACTTC. Residues: CATSDQAPGPETKYF.

This clonotype was observed at least ten times. This sequence joins TRBV6-1 and TRBJ2-3; 8 positions match TRBD1. This CDR3 is 15 amino acids long. Trimming took 8 bases from V and 4 from J; bases not matched to a gene: 11. Germline V CDR1 and CDR2: MNHNS, SASEGT. CDR3: CASHRGTTRADTQYF. The CDR3 nucleotides read TGTGCCAGCCACAGGGGGACGACTCGGGCAGATACGCAGTATTTT.

This clonotype was found many times. CDR3 coding DNA: TGTGCCAGCAGGGATGGCAGCTCTGGAAACACCATATATTTT. Its translation is CASRDGSSGNTIYF. The V call is TRBV11-2, the J call TRBJ1-3; no firm D call. Trimming shortened V by 6 bases and J by 0 bases, and 9 bases separated the two germline ends. This CDR3 is built from 14 residues. Per the germline V gene, CDR1 is SGHAT and CDR2 is FQNNGV.

This clonotype was found a few times. The chain employs TRBV10-3 and TRBJ2-1, with TRBD1 matching over 8 bases. V lost 6 bases, J lost 10 bases, and 2 bases stayed unmatched. The CDR3 covers 11 residues. In germline, CDR1 is ENHRY, CDR2 SYGVKD. The CDR3 coding sequence is TGTGCCATCAGGACAGGGGACGAGCAGTTCTTC. Translating gives CAIRTGDEQFF.

In its sample, this clonotype was seen once. The gene calls are TRBV30 and TRBJ2-5, with 14 nucleotides matching TRBD2. The ends lost 8 bases at V and 4 bases at J; junction bases unmatched: 6. This CDR3 contains 14 residues. Per the germline V gene, CDR1 is GTSNPN and CDR2 is SVGIG (reference sequence). This chain's CDR3 is CAGTSGSGVETQYF. DNA for the CDR3: TGTGCCGGGACTAGCGGGAGTGGGGTAGAGACCCAGTACTTC. Supplemented by reference TRBV30 and TRBJ2-5, the full variable domain reads SQTIHQWPATLVQPVGSPLSLECTVEGTSNPNLYWYRQAAGRGLQLLFYSVGIGQISSEVPQNLSASRPQDRQFILSSKKLLLSDSGFYLCAGTSGSGVETQYFGPGTRLLVL.

This chain links TRBV6-5 with TRBJ2-2, with D uncertain. Germline assignment: CDR1 MNHEY and CDR2 SVGAGI. V lost 8 bases to trimming and J lost 7 bases, with 11 bases between them. The CDR3 length is 12 residues. The CDR3 nucleotides are TGTGCCAGCCGCACTCGGTACGGGGAGCTGTTTTTT. Translated, it gives CASRTRYGELFF.

Comment on this clonotype: One end of the junction fails to match germline, which may point to a read error. V usage is TRBV11-2 and J usage is TRBJ2-1; maybe TRBD2 (5 bases). Germline CDR1 reads SGHAT; CDR2 reads FQNNGV. The CDR3 totals 13 residues. For the CDR3, the DNA is TGTGCCAGCAGACTAGAGGCCTACAATGTGCAGTTCTTC. This encodes CASRLEAYNVQFF.

In regard to this clonotype: One end of the junction is discordant with germline, which a read error may explain. This sequence joins TRBV11-2 and TRBJ2-2; 8 bases line up with TRBD2. From germline, CDR1 is SGHAT and CDR2 FQNNGV. The CDR3 totals 16 residues. The CDR3 bases are TGTGCCGGCAGCACTAACGGGAGGGCGAACACCGGGGAGCTGCTTTTT. Its protein product is CAGSTNGRANTGELLF.

Notes on this clonotype: The junction departs from the called germline gene at one end, perhaps through a read error. V gene TRBV11-2 combines with J gene TRBJ2-1; D unclear. CDR3 size: 17 residues. The germline gives CDR1 SGHAT, CDR2 FQNNGV. This CDR3 reads CASSLGIKAGNRDEQFF. DNA of the CDR3: TGTGCAAGCAGCTTAGGGATAAAGGCAGGTAATCGCGATGAGCAGTTCTTC. The variable domain in full, completed from reference TRBV11-2 and TRBJ2-1, reads EAGVAQSPRYKIIEKRQSVAFWCNPISGHATLYWYQQILGQGPKLLIQFQNNGVVDDSQLPKDRFSAERLKGVDSTLKIQPAKLEDSAVYLCASSLGIKAGNRDEQFFGPGTRLTVL.

The rearrangement links TRBV28 to TRBJ2-2, with D unresolved. Trimming shortened V by 8 bases and J by 6 bases, and 7 bases separated the two germline ends. Germline V gene sequence: CDR1 MDHEN, CDR2 SYDVKM. The CDR3 is 11 amino acids. CDR3 amino acids: CASAVAGELFF. CDR3 nucleotide sequence: TGTGCCAGCGCCGTAGCCGGGGAGCTGTTTTTT.

The rearrangement uses TRBV6-5 and TRBJ1-4; TRBD1 might be the D (5 bases). The CDR3 is 14 amino acids. Germline CDR1 is MNHEY and CDR2 is SVGAGI. V lost 6 bases, J lost 8 bases, and 16 bases lay in between. The CDR3 spells CASSPQAAGEKLFF. CDR3 bases: TGTGCCAGCAGCCCACAGGCAGCGGGGGAAAAACTGTTTTTT.